This T cell receptor beta chain was retrieved from a study of T cell changes during pregnancy in multiple sclerosis. Only in-frame clones appear in the TCRdb table, and some are missing; sequencing was by immunoSEQ multiplex PCR. The table includes more than 60,000 clones, around 90% detected once. The clonotype was recovered from a female donor in good health, enrolled as a control in a pregnancy study. The material sequenced was CD4+ T cells from peripheral blood mononuclear cells, taken in the third trimester of pregnancy.

CDR3 loop: CASSPPISTGELFF. The DNA of the CDR3 is TGTGCCAGCAGCCCTCCGATTAGCACCGGGGAGCTGTTTTTT. The genes are TRBV5-6 and TRBJ2-2, with no clear D. Deletions cut 4 bases from V and 4 bases from J, with 11 bases between. Germline loops: CDR1 SGHDT, CDR2 YYEEEE. The CDR3 covers 14 residues.